The 25 T cell receptor beta chains presented below share a single source sample, sequenced in a study of cytomegalovirus exposure and HLA in healthy donors. With 60 Vbeta and 13 Jbeta primers, the PCR was carried out. Sequencing was performed with immunoSEQ multiplex PCR; in TCRdb, only in-frame clones are kept and a portion is missing. The sample lists some 110,000 clones; 76% were seen once. What was sequenced was PBMCs. The receptors derive from a man aged 50 or older in good health and CMV-seronegative.

This chain links TRBV6-1 with TRBJ2-7; D might be TRBD1 (6 bases). Germline V gene lookup returns CDR1 MNHNS and CDR2 SASEGT. V was cut by 10 bases and J by 6 bases, with 25 bases left in between. CDR3 size: 15 residues. CDR3 nucleotide sequence: TGTGCCACCTCACATCTCATCACAGGGTCTGGCGAGCAGTACGTC. It translates to CATSHLITGSGEQYV.

About this clone itself: Relative to the germline gene, one junction end is altered; a read error may explain this. This chain uses TRBV7-9 with TRBJ2-2; 10 bases match TRBD2. This CDR3 contains 16 residues. Germline V gene lookup returns CDR1 SEHNR and CDR2 FQNEAQ (reference sequence). The CDR3 protein is CSSRRSGGPLTGELFF. The CDR3 bases are TGTTCCAGCAGGCGTAGCGGGGGGCCCTTGACCGGGGAGCTGTTTTTT.

The genes are TRBV6-1 and TRBJ2-5; possible D gene TRBD2, 6 bases. V was clipped by 4 bases and J by 4 bases, with 10 bases between them. Germline V gene sequence: CDR1 MNHNS, CDR2 SASEGT. The CDR3 length is 13 residues. CDR3 amino acids: CASSAQGGETQYF. The CDR3 nucleotides read TGTGCCAGCAGTGCTCAGGGAGGAGAGACCCAGTACTTC.

The genes are TRBV7-9 and TRBJ2-2, with D unresolved. Between the trimmed V and J ends, which lost 3 bases and 1 base, there was a span of 6 bases. Germline V gene lookup returns CDR1 SEHNR and CDR2 FQNEAQ (reference sequence). This CDR3 comprises 14 residues. CDR3 DNA sequence: TGTGCCAGCAGCTTCGACAAGAACACCGGGGAGCTGTTTTTT. Its translation is CASSFDKNTGELFF.

The CDR3 sequence is CASSSGLAGYNEQFF. DNA for the CDR3: TGTGCCAGCAGCAGTGGACTAGCGGGGTACAATGAGCAGTTCTTC. The chain couples TRBV5-4 to TRBJ2-1; 12 positions agree with TRBD2. The CDR3 sequence is 15 residues long. V dropped 4 bases and J dropped 4; count of bases not matched to a gene: 3. Germline V gene sequence: CDR1 SGHNT, CDR2 YYREEE (reference sequence).

Note on this clone: Relative to the germline gene, one junction end is altered; a read error may explain this. The chain uses TRBV7-9 and TRBJ1-2; D unclear. Germline values: CDR1 SEHNR, CDR2 FQNEAQ (reference sequence). The CDR3 covers 12 residues. As DNA, the CDR3 is TGTTCCAGCAGCCTGGAGAACTATGGCTACACCTTC. Amino acid sequence: CSSSLENYGYTF.

V gene TRBV2 combines with J gene TRBJ1-1, with TRBD1 matching over 9 bases. The V segment lost 6 bases and the J segment 2 bases; nucleotides outside the gene matches: 1. CDR3 length equals 13 residues. The V gene's germline CDR1 is SNHLY and CDR2 FYNNEI. CDR3 bases: TGTGCCAGCAGGGGACAGGGAAACACTGAAGCTTTCTTT. Protein: CASRGQGNTEAFF.

This chain uses TRBV11-3 with TRBJ2-1; D not resolved. The germline gives CDR1 SGHNT, CDR2 YENEEA. Deletions cut 0 bases from V and 8 bases from J, with 8 bases between. The CDR3 covers 13 residues. The CDR3 loop reads CASSLDVRDEQFF. The CDR3 coding sequence is TGTGCCAGCAGCTTAGATGTTCGGGATGAGCAGTTCTTC. The whole variable domain, filled in from reference TRBV11-3 and TRBJ2-1, reads EAGVVQSPRYKIIEKKQPVAFWCNPISGHNTLYWYLQNLGQGPELLIRYENEEAVDDSQLPKDRFSAERLKGVDSTLKIQPAELGDSAVYLCASSLDVRDEQFFGPGTRLTVL.

The chain employs TRBV19 and TRBJ1-1; possibly TRBD1 for D (5 bases). The CDR3 spans 15 residues. Trimming took off 7 bases at V and 7 bases at J, with 22 bases between the two ends. Germline V gene sequence: CDR1 LNHDA, CDR2 SQIVND (reference sequence). DNA of the CDR3: TGTGCCAGTACTAAAACAGGACACGATGGGATTGAAGCTTTCTTT. Translation gives CASTKTGHDGIEAFF. Full variable domain (outside the CDR3, taken from reference TRBV19 and TRBJ1-1): DGGITQSPKYLFRKEGQNVTLSCEQNLNHDAMYWYRQDPGQGLRLIYYSQIVNDFQKGDIAEGYSVSREKKESFPLTVTSAQKNPTAFYLCASTKTGHDGIEAFFGQGTRLTVV.

V is TRBV11-2 and J is TRBJ1-6, with a weak D call TRBD1 (5 bases). The CDR3 runs to 15 residues. Per germline, CDR1 SGHAT and CDR2 FQNNGV. V was trimmed by 6 bases and J by 7 bases, leaving 16 bases between them. This CDR3 reads CASRGDLIENSPLHF. DNA for the CDR3: TGTGCCAGCAGGGGGGACTTAATCGAGAATTCACCCCTCCACTTT.

The chain has TRBV19 and TRBJ2-6; 7 nucleotides align to TRBD1. The CDR3 is 17 residues long. Germline V gives CDR1 LNHDA, CDR2 SQIVND (reference sequence). V trimming: 5 bases; J trimming: 0 bases; junction bases outside the gene matches: 7. The CDR3 reads CASSAPGQISGANVLTF. CDR3 bases: TGTGCCAGTAGTGCCCCGGGACAGATCTCTGGGGCCAACGTCCTGACTTTC.

The chain uses TRBV10-3 and TRBJ1-2; 8 positions agree with TRBD1. V trimming: 0 bases; J trimming: 5 bases; junction bases outside the gene matches: 8. The CDR3 extends over 16 amino acids. The germline V gene encodes CDR1 ENHRY and CDR2 SYGVKD. The DNA of the CDR3 is TGTGCCATCAGTGAGTCGGCGAGGACAGGGAGTTATGGCTACACCTTC. Translation gives CAISESARTGSYGYTF.

The CDR3 sequence is CASGDRGSSYNEQFF. The CDR3 nucleotides read TGTGCCAGCGGGGACAGGGGGAGCTCCTACAATGAGCAGTTCTTC. This chain joins TRBV27 and TRBJ2-1; 11 nucleotides align to TRBD1. J was trimmed by 0 bases and V by 8 bases; bases with no gene match: 3. Germline V gene lookup returns CDR1 MNHEY and CDR2 SMNVEV (reference sequence). The CDR3 sequence is 15 residues long.

CDR3 sequence (DNA): TGCGCCAGCAGCTTGTATGTTAGGGGGTCGTCCTACAATGAGCAGTTCTTC. It is translated as CASSLYVRGSSYNEQFF. The rearrangement links TRBV5-1 to TRBJ2-1; D might be TRBD1 (6 bases). CDR3 size: 17 residues. The ends were cut back, 1 base at V and 1 base at J, with 15 bases in the middle. Germline V CDR1 and CDR2: SGHRS, YFSETQ.

This chain joins TRBV29-1 and TRBJ1-2, with 8 positions matching TRBD1. V was clipped by 5 bases and J by 2 bases; unmatched bases: 4. This CDR3 region has 13 residues. The V gene's germline CDR1 is SQVTM and CDR2 ANQGSEA. CDR3 amino acids: CSVLTGANYGYTF. Written as DNA, the CDR3 is TGCAGCGTTCTGACAGGGGCGAACTATGGCTACACCTTC.

The count of this clone is one. The V gene is TRBV7-9, the J gene TRBJ2-7, with D perhaps TRBD2 (6 bases). This CDR3 comprises 14 residues. Germline V gives CDR1 SEHNR, CDR2 FQNEAQ (reference sequence). V shed 1 base and J shed 6 bases, with 13 bases lying between them. This CDR3 is CASSLVAAEAEQYF. DNA for the CDR3: TGTGCCAGCAGCTTAGTAGCGGCAGAGGCCGAGCAGTACTTC.

The V call is TRBV15, the J call TRBJ1-5; D possibly corresponds to TRBD1 (6 bases). Germline V gives CDR1 LNHNV, CDR2 YYDKDF (reference sequence). V was shortened by 2 bases and J by 8 bases, with 16 bases between the two germline ends. The CDR3 loop spans 15 amino acids. For the CDR3, the DNA is TGTGCCACCAGCAGAACCACAGGGCTCAGTGAGCCCCAGCATTTT. This sequence encodes CATSRTTGLSEPQHF. The full variable domain, in which reference TRBV15 and TRBJ1-5 provide the parts outside the CDR3, is DAMVIQNPRYQVTQFGKPVTLSCSQTLNHNVMYWYQQKSSQAPKLLFHYYDKDFNNEADTPDNFQSRRPNTSFCFLDIRSPGLGDTAMYLCATSRTTGLSEPQHFGDGTRLSIL.

V is TRBV5-1 and J is TRBJ1-1; 9 bases are shared with TRBD1. The CDR3 is 15 amino acids. The V gene's germline CDR1 is SGHRS and CDR2 YFSETQ. V trimming: 3 bases; J trimming: 2 bases; junction bases outside the gene matches: 5. The CDR3 DNA follows: TGCGCCAGCAGCTCACAGGGGGCGATTAACACTGAAGCTTTCTTT. Residues: CASSSQGAINTEAFF.

J is TRBJ2-5 and V is TRBV28; tentatively, D is TRBD2 (5 bases). From germline, CDR1 is MDHEN and CDR2 SYDVKM. CDR3 length: 13 residues. V lost 2 bases and J lost 4, with 8 bases in between. CDR3 nucleotides: TGTGCCAGCAGTTTAGCGGCGGGAGAGACCCAGTACTTC. Protein: CASSLAAGETQYF. The variable domain in full, with the rest retrieved from reference TRBV28 and TRBJ2-5, is DVKVTQSSRYLVKRTGEKVFLECVQDMDHENMFWYRQDPGLGLRLIYFSYDVKMKEKGDIPEGYSVSREKKERFSLILESASTNQTSMYLCASSLAAGETQYFGPGTRLLVL.

The V and J genes are TRBV5-1 and TRBJ2-1, with 11 bases fitting TRBD2. The CDR3 is 15 amino acids. After removal of 7 bases from V and 4 bases from J, the junction contained 7 bases not matched to a gene. Germline values: CDR1 SGHRS, CDR2 YFSETQ. DNA of the CDR3: TGCGCCAGCGGGTCTAGCGGGGGGATTTACAATGAGCAGTTCTTC. It specifies CASGSSGGIYNEQFF.

The V and J genes are TRBV9 and TRBJ2-3, with 7 positions matching TRBD2. The CDR3 is 15 residues long. After removal of 0 bases from V and 6 bases from J, the junction contained 7 bases not matched to a gene. Germline loops: CDR1 SGDLS, CDR2 YYNGEE. CDR3 residues: CASSVVGGGGDTQYF. In DNA form, the CDR3 reads TGTGCCAGCAGCGTAGTTGGCGGGGGTGGGGATACGCAGTATTTT.

V usage is TRBV19 and J usage is TRBJ2-3, with 8 positions matching TRBD2. CDR3 size: 15 residues. J lost 6 bases, V lost 1 base, and 6 bases had no gene match. Germline V gene data show CDR1 as LNHDA and CDR2 as SQIVND (reference sequence). The CDR3 nucleotides read TGTGCCAGTAGTATAGCTCTAGCGGGTGCTGATACGCAGTATTTT. The encoded protein is CASSIALAGADTQYF.

The chain is built from TRBV7-9 and TRBJ2-5; D perhaps matches TRBD2 (6 bases). The germline gives CDR1 SEHNR, CDR2 FQNEAQ (reference sequence). The V and J ends lost 7 bases and 4 bases respectively, with 13 bases between them. The CDR3 totals 13 residues. CDR3 residues: CASNQEGRETQYF. The CDR3 nucleotides are TGTGCCAGCAACCAGGAGGGTCGAGAGACCCAGTACTTC.

The chain joins TRBV18 to TRBJ1-1; 7 nucleotides agree with TRBD1. Germline V lookup: CDR1 KGHSH, CDR2 LQKENI. With V trimmed by 3 bases and J by 0 bases, 7 bases remained unmatched. CDR3 length: 16 amino acids. The CDR3 DNA reads TGTGCCAGCTCACCCATGACAGGGAGTCTGAACACTGAAGCTTTCTTT. This translates into CASSPMTGSLNTEAFF.

The chain has TRBV30 and TRBJ1-6, with D perhaps TRBD1 (6 bases). The CDR3 is made up of 14 amino acids. Trimming pared 3 bases from V and 5 bases from J, leaving 11 bases between. Germline V gene sequence: CDR1 GTSNPN, CDR2 SVGIG (reference sequence). The CDR3 sequence: CAWSRTVNNSPLHF. The CDR3 nucleotides are TGTGCCTGGAGCAGGACAGTAAATAATTCACCCCTCCACTTT.